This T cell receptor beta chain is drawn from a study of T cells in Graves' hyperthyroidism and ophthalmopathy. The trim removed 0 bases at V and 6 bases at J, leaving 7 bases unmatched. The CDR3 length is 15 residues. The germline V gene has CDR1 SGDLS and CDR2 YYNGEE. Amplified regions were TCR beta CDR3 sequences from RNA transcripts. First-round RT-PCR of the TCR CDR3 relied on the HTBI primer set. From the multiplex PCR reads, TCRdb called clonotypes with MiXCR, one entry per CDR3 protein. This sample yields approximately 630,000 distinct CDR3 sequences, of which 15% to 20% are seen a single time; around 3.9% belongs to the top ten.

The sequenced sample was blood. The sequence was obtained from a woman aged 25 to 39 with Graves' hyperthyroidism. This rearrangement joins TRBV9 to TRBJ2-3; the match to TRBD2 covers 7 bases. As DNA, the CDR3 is TGTGCCAGCAGCGTAGGGACTAGTCGTTATGATACGCAGTATTTT. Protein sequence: CASSVGTSRYDTQYF.